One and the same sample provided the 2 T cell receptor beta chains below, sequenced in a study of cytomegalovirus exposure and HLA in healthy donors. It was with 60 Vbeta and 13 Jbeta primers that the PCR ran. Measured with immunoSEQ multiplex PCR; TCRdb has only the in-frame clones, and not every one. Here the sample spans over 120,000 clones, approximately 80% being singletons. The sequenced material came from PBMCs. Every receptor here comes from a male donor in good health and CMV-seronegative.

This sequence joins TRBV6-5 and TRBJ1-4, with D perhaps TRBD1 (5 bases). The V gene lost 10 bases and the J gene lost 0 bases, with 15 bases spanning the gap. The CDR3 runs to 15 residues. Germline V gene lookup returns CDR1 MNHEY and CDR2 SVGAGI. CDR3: CATRGGPATNEKLFF. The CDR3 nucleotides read TGTGCCACCCGGGGGGGACCCGCAACTAATGAAAAACTGTTTTTT.

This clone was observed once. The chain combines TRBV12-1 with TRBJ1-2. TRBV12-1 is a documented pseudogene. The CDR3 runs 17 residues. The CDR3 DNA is TGTGCCAGCAGCCCCTTCCCATTCTGGCAGACTCCCTATGGCTACACCTTC. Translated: CASSPFPFWQTPYGYTF.